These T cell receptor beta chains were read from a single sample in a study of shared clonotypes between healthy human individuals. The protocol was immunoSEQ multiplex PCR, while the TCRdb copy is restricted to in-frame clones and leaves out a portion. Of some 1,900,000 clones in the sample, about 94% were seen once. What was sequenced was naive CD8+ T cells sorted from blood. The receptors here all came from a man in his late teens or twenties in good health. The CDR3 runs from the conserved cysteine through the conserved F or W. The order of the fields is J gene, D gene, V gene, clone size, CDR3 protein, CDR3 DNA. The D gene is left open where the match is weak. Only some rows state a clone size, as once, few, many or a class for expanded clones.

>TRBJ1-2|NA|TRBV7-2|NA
CASSLQTEGPSNYGYTF
TGTGCCAGCAGCCTACAGACGGAGGGACCGTCTAACTATGGCTACACCTTC
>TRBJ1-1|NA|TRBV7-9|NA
CASSFIGDINTEAFF
TGTGCCAGCAGCTTTATTGGGGACATCAACACTGAAGCTTTCTTT
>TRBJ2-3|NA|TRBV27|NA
CASSLRSLPTDTQYF
TGTGCCAGCAGTTTAAGAAGTCTACCCACAGATACGCAGTATTTT
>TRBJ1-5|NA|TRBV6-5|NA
CASSYSTGIQPQHF
TGTGCCAGCAGTTACTCCACAGGGATTCAGCCCCAGCATTTT
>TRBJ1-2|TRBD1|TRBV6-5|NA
CASSYSTGDFYGYTF
TGTGCCAGCAGTTACTCGACAGGGGACTTCTATGGCTACACCTTC
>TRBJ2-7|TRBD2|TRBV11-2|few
CASSYGTSGPYEQYF
TGTGCCAGCAGCTACGGGACTAGCGGGCCCTACGAGCAGTACTTC
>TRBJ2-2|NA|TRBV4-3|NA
CASSTERLAGELFF
TGCGCCAGCAGCACTGAAAGGCTCGCCGGGGAGCTGTTTTTT
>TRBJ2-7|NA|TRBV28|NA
CASSFRLAGRRSSYEQYF
TGTGCCAGCAGTTTTCGTCTGGCGGGGCGACGGAGCTCCTACGAGCAGTACTTC
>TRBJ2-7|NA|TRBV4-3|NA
CASSQTYRDEQYF
TGCGCCAGCAGCCAGACCTACAGGGACGAGCAGTACTTC
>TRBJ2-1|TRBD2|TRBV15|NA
CATSGLAGSGDNEQFF
TGTGCCACCAGCGGGCTAGCGGGATCGGGGGACAATGAGCAGTTCTTC
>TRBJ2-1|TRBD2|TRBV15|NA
CATSRDTSGIDEQFF
TGTGCCACCAGCAGAGATACTAGCGGGATCGATGAGCAGTTCTTC
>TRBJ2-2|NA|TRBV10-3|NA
CAISTPGHNTGELFF
TGTGCCATCAGCACTCCGGGACACAACACCGGGGAGCTGTTTTTT
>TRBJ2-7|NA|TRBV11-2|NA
CASSFSGAYEQYF
TGTGCCAGCAGCTTCTCGGGGGCCTACGAGCAGTACTTC
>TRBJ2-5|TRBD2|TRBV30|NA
CAASPGTSGLGETQYF
TGTGCCGCAAGCCCCGGGACTAGCGGGCTAGGAGAGACCCAGTACTTC
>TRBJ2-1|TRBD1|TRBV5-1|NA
CASRGQGADNEQFF
TGCGCCAGCAGAGGACAGGGGGCTGACAATGAGCAGTTCTTC
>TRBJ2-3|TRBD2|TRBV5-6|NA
CASIPTGLAGAPDTQYF
TGTGCCAGCATCCCCACGGGACTAGCGGGAGCCCCAGATACGCAGTATTTT
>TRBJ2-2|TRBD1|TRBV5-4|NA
CASSSVQGTGELFF
TGTGCCAGCAGCTCTGTACAGGGGACCGGGGAGCTGTTTTTT